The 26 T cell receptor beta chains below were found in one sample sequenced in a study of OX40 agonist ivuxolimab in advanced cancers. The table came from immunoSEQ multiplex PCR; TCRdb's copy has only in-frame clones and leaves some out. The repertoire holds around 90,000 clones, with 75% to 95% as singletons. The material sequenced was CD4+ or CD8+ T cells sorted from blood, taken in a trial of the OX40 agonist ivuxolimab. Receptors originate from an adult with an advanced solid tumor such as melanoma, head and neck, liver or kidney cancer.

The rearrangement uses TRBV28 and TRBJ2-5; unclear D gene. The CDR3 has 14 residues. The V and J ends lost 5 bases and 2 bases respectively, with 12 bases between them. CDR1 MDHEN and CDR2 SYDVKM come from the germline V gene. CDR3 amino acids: CASSSHGGQETQYF. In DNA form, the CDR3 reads TGTGCCAGCAGTAGCCACGGCGGACAAGAGACCCAGTACTTC.

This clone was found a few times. In DNA form, the CDR3 reads TGTGCCAGTTCTGTTACCGGGGAGCTGTTTTTT. This encodes CASSVTGELFF. This chain joins TRBV19 and TRBJ2-2; no reliable D call. Trimming shortened V by 8 bases and J by 5 bases, and 6 bases separated the two germline ends. CDR1 and CDR2 from the germline V gene are LNHDA and SQIVND (reference sequence). This CDR3 has 11 amino acids.

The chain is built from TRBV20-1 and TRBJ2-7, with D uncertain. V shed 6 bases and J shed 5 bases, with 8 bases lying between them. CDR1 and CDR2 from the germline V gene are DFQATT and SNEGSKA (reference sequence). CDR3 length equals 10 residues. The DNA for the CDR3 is TGCAGTGCCCGTCTGGACGAGCAGTACTTC. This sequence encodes CSARLDEQYF.

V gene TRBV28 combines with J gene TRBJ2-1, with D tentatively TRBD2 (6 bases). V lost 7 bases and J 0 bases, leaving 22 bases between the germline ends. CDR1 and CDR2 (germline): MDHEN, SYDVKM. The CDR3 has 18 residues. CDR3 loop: CASIPSRGTADSYNEQFF. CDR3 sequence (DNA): TGTGCCAGCATCCCATCTCGTGGGACTGCTGACTCCTACAATGAGCAGTTCTTC.

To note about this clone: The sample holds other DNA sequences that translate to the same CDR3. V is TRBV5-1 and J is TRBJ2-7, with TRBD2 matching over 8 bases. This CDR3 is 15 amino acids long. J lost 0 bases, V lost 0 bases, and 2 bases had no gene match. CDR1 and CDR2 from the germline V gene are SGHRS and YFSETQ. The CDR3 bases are TGCGCCAGCAGCTTGGCCAGCGGGAGCTCCTACGAGCAGTACTTC. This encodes CASSLASGSSYEQYF. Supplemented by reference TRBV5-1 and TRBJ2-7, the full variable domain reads KAGVTQTPRYLIKTRGQQVTLSCSPISGHRSVSWYQQTPGQGLQFLFEYFSETQRNKGNFPGRFSGRQFSNSRSEMNVSTLELGDSALYLCASSLASGSSYEQYFGPGTRLTVT.

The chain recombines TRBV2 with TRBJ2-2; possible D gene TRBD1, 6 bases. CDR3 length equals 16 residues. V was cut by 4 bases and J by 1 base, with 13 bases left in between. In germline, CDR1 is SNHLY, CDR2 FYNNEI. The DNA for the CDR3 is TGTGCCAGCAGTGTTATGGGACAACTGAACACCGGGGAGCTGTTTTTT. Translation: CASSVMGQLNTGELFF.

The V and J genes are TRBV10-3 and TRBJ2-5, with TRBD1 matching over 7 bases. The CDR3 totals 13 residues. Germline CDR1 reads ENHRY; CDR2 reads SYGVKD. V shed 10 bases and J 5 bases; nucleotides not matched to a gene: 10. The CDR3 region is CATDRVRGETQYF. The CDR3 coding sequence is TGTGCCACTGACAGGGTTAGGGGGGAGACCCAGTACTTC.

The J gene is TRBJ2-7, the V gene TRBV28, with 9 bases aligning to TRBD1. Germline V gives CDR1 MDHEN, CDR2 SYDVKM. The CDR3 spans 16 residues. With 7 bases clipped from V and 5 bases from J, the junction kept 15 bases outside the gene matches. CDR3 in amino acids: CASNPPPGQGGHEQYF. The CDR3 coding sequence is TGTGCCAGCAACCCCCCCCCGGGACAGGGTGGCCACGAGCAGTACTTC.

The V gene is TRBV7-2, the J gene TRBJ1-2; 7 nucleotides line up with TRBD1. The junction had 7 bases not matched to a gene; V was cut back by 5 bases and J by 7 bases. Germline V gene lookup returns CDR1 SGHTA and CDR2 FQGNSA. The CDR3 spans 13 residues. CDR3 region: CASSPGGGPGYTF. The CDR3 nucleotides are TGTGCCAGCAGCCCAGGGGGAGGACCTGGCTACACCTTC.

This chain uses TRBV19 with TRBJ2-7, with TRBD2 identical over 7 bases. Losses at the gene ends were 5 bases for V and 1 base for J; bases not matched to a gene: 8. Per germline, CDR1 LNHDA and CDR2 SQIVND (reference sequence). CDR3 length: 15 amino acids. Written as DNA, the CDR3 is TGTGCCAGTAGTTTGACAGCGGGGACGTCCTACGAGCAGTACTTC. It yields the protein CASSLTAGTSYEQYF.

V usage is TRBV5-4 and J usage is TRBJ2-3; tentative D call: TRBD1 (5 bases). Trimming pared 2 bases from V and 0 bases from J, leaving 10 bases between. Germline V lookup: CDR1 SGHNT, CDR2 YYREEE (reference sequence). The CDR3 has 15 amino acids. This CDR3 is CASSFDRTSTDTQYF. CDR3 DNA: TGTGCCAGCAGCTTCGACAGAACTAGCACAGATACGCAGTATTTT. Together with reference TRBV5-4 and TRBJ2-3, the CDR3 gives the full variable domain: ETGVTQSPTHLIKTRGQQVTLRCSSQSGHNTVSWYQQALGQGPQFIFQYYREEENGRGNFPPRFSGLQFPNYSSELNVNALELDDSALYLCASSFDRTSTDTQYFGPGTRLTVL.

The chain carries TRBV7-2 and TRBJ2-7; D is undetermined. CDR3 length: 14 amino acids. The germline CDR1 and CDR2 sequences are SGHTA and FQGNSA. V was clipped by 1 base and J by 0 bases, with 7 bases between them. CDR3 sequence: CASSLGSTSYEQYF. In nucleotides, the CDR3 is TGTGCCAGCAGCTTAGGTAGCACCTCCTACGAGCAGTACTTC.

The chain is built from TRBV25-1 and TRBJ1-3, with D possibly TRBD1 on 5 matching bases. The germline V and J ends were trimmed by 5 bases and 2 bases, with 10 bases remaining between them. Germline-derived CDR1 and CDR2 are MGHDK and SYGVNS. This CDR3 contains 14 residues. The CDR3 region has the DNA TGTGCCAGCAGTCGGGGGGGGGCTGGAAACACCATATATTTT. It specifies CASSRGGAGNTIYF. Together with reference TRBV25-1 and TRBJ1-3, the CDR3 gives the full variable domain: EADIYQTPRYLVIGTGKKITLECSQTMGHDKMYWYQQDPGMELHLIHYSYGVNSTEKGDLSSESTVSRIRTEHFPLTLESARPSHTSQYLCASSRGGAGNTIYFGEGSWLTVV.

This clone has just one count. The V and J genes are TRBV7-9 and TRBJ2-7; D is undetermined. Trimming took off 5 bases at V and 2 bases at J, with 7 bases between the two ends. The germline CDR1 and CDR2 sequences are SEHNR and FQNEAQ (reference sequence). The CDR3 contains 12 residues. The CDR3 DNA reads TGTGCCAGCAGCCCCGTGGCCTACGAGCAGTACTTC. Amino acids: CASSPVAYEQYF.

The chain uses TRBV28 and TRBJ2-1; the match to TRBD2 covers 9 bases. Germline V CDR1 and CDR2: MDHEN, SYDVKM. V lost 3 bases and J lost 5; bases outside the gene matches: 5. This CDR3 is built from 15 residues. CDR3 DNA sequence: TGTGCCAGCAGTTTGGCGGGAGGGCTCCACAATGAGCAGTTCTTC. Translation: CASSLAGGLHNEQFF.

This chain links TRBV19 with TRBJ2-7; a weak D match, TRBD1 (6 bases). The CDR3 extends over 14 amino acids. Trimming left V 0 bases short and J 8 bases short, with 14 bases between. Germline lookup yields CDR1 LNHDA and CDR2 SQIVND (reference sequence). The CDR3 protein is CASSIEGRGQKQYF. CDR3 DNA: TGTGCCAGTAGTATAGAAGGGAGAGGACAGAAGCAGTACTTC.

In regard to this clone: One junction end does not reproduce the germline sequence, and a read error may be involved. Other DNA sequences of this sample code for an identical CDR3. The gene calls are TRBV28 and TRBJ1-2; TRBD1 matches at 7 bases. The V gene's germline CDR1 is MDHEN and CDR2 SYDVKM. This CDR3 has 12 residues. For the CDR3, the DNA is TGCGCCAACTCAGACAGGGACGGAGGCTACACCTTC. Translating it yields CANSDRDGGYTF.

The CDR3 reads CSAKDGRDNEQFF. The CDR3 DNA sequence: TGCAGCGCCAAAGATGGGAGAGACAATGAGCAGTTCTTC. V gene TRBV29-1 combines with J gene TRBJ2-1; a weak D match, TRBD2 (5 bases). The CDR3 loop spans 13 amino acids. With 7 bases removed from V and 5 bases from J, the gap between germline ends came to 15 bases. Germline CDR1 SQVTM, CDR2 ANQGSEA.

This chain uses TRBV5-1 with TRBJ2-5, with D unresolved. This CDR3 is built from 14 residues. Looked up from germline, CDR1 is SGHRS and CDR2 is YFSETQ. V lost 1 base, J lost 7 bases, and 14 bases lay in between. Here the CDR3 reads CASSLLGLPGTQYF. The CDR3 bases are TGCGCCAGCAGCTTGTTAGGGTTACCGGGGACCCAGTACTTC. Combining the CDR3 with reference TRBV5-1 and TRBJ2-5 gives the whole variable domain KAGVTQTPRYLIKTRGQQVTLSCSPISGHRSVSWYQQTPGQGLQFLFEYFSETQRNKGNFPGRFSGRQFSNSRSEMNVSTLELGDSALYLCASSLLGLPGTQYFGPGTRLLVL.

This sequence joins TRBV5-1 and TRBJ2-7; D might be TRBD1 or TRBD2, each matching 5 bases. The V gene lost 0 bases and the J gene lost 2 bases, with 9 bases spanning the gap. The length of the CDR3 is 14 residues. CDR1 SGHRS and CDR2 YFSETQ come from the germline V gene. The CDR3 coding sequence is TGCGCCAGCAGCTTGGAGAGGGGAACCTACGAGCAGTACTTC. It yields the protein CASSLERGTYEQYF.

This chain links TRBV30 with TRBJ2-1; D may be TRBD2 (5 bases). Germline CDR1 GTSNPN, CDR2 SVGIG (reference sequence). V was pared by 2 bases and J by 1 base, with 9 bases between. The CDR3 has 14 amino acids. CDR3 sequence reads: CAWSLEGSYNEQFF. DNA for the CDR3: TGTGCCTGGAGTTTAGAGGGATCCTACAATGAGCAGTTCTTC.

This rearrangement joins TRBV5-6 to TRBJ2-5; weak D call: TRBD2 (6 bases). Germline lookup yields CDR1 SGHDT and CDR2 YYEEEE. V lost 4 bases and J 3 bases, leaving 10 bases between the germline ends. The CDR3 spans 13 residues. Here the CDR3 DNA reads TGTGCCAGCAGCGGGGCGGGGAAAGAGACCCAGTACTTC. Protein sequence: CASSGAGKETQYF.

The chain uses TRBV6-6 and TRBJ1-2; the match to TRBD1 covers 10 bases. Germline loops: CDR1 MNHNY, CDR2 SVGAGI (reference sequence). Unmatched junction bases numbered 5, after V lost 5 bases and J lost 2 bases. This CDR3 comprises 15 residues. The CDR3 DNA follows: TGTGCCAGCAGTCAAAGACAGGGGGCAAACTATGGCTACACCTTC. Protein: CASSQRQGANYGYTF.

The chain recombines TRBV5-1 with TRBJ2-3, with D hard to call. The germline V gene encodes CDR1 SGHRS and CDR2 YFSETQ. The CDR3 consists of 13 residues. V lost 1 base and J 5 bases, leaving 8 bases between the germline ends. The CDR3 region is CASSLSSEDTQYF. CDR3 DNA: TGCGCCAGCAGCTTGAGTTCGGAAGATACGCAGTATTTT.

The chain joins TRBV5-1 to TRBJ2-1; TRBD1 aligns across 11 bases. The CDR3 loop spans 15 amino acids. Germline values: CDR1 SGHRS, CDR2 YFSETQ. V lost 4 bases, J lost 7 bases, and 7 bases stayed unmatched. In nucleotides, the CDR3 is TGCGCCAGCAGCCCCAGGACAGGGGGCGGGAATGAGCAGTTCTTC. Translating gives CASSPRTGGGNEQFF.

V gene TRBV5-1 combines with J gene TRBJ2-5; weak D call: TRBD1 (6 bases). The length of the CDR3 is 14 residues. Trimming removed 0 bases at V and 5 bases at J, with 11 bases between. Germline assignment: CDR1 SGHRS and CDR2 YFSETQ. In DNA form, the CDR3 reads TGCGCCAGCAGCTTGGGGGGACAAGGGGAGACCCAGTACTTC. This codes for CASSLGGQGETQYF.